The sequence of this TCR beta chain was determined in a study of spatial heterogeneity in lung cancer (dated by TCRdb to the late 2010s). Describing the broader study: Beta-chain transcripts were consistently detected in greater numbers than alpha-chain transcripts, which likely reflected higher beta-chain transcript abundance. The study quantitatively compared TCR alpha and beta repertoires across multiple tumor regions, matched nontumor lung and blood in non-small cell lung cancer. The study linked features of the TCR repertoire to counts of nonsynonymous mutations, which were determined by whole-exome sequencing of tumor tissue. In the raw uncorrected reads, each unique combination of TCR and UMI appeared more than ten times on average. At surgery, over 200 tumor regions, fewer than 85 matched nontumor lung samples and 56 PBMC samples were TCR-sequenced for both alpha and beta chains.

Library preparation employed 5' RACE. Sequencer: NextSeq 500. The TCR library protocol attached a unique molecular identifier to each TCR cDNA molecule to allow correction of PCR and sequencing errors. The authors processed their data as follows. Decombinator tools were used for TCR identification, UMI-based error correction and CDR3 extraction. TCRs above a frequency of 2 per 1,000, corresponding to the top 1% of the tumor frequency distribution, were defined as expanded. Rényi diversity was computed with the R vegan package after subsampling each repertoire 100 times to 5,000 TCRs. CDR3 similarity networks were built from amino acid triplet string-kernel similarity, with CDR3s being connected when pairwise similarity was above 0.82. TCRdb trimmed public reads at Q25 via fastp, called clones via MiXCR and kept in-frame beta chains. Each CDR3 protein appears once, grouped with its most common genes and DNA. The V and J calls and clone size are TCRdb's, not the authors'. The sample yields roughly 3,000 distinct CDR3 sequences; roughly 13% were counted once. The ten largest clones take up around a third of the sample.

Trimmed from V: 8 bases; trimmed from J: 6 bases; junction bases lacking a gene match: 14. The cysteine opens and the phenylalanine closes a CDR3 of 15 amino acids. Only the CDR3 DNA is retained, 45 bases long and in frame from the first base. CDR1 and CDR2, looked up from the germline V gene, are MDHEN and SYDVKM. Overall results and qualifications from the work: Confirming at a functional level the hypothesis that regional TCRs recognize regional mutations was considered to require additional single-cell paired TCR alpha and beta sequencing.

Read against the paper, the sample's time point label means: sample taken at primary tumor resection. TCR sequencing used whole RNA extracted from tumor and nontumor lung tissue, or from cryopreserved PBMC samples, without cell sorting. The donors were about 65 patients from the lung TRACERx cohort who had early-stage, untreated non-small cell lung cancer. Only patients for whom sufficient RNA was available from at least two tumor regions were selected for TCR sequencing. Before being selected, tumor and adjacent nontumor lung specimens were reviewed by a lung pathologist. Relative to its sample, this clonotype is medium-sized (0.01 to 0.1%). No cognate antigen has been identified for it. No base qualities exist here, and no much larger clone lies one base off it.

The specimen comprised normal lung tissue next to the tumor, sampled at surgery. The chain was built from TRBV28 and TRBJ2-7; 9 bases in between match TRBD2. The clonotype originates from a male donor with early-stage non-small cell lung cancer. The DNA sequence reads TGTGCCAGCTCCGAAGTGGCGGGAGGGTATTTCGAGCAGTACTTC. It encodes CASSEVAGGYFEQYF.